These T cell receptor beta chains were read from a single sample in a study of blood T cell repertoires in COVID-19. Assay used: immunoSEQ multiplex PCR; TCRdb lists only in-frame clones, some missing. The table has some 200,000 clones, around 81% seen once. Input material: PBMCs or T cells enriched from blood (not recorded which). These receptors all stem from a woman aged 50 to 65 with acute COVID-19. CDR3s include the opening cysteine and the closing phenylalanine or tryptophan. Each record gives: clone size, J gene, D gene, CDR3 length, V gene, CDR3 protein, CDR3 DNA. The D gene is left open where the match is weak. Clone size, where shown, is once, few, many, or a class for clones that have expanded.

size: NA; J: TRBJ2-7; D: NA; length: 15; V: TRBV28; CDR3: CASRGGGGPSYEQYF; DNA: TGTGCCAGCAGAGGTGGGGGAGGTCCCTCCTACGAGCAGTACTTC
size: NA; J: TRBJ2-5; D: NA; length: 14; V: TRBV30; CDR3: CAWSLGGDQETQYF; DNA: TGTGCCTGGAGTTTAGGGGGGGACCAAGAGACCCAGTACTTC
size: NA; J: TRBJ2-2; D: NA; length: 14; V: TRBV5-1; CDR3: CASSLILDTGELFF; DNA: TGCGCCAGCAGCTTGATTCTCGATACTGGGGAGCTGTTTTTT
size: NA; J: TRBJ1-1; D: TRBD1; length: 16; V: TRBV4-3; CDR3: CASSGPGTGLNTEAFF; DNA: TGCGCCAGCAGCGGCCCCGGGACAGGGCTGAACACTGAAGCTTTCTTT
size: once; J: TRBJ2-2; D: NA; length: 14; V: TRBV9; CDR3: CASSRVQGTGELFF; DNA: TGTGCCAGCAGCCGGGTCCAGGGGACCGGGGAGCTGTTTTTT
size: NA; J: TRBJ1-5; D: TRBD1; length: 15; V: TRBV6-5; CDR3: CASRRDRDSNQPQHF; DNA: TGTGCCAGCAGACGGGACAGAGATAGCAATCAGCCCCAGCATTTT
size: NA; J: TRBJ1-4; D: TRBD1; length: 14; V: TRBV30; CDR3: CAWRGYRGNEKLFF; DNA: TGTGCCTGGAGGGGGTACAGGGGGAATGAAAAACTGTTTTTT
size: NA; J: TRBJ2-7; D: NA; length: 15; V: TRBV6-2/TRBV6-3; CDR3: CASSYAKQGPYEQYF; DNA: TGTGCCAGCAGTTACGCAAAACAGGGTCCCTACGAGCAGTACTTC
size: NA; J: TRBJ2-3; D: NA; length: 13; V: TRBV5-4; CDR3: CASSLKQPDTQYF; DNA: TGTGCCAGCAGCTTGAAACAACCAGATACGCAGTATTTT
size: few; J: TRBJ2-3; D: NA; length: 15; V: TRBV10-3; CDR3: CAISESGRGSDTQYF; DNA: TGTGCCATCAGTGAGTCAGGACGGGGGTCAGATACGCAGTATTTT
size: NA; J: TRBJ1-1; D: NA; length: 12; V: TRBV12-3/TRBV12-4; CDR3: CAITPQNTEAFF; DNA: TGTGCCATCACACCCCAGAACACTGAAGCTTTCTTT
size: few; J: TRBJ1-2; D: NA; length: 12; V: TRBV9; CDR3: CASSNSGYGYTF; DNA: TGTGCCAGCAGCAACTCCGGCTATGGCTACACCTTC
size: few; J: TRBJ2-7; D: NA; length: 14; V: TRBV6-2/TRBV6-3; CDR3: CASSSGGLSYEQYF; DNA: TGTGCCAGCAGTTCCGGAGGCCTTTCCTACGAGCAGTACTTC
size: NA; J: TRBJ2-7; D: TRBD1; length: 17; V: TRBV5-1; CDR3: CASSLGPADRGTHEQYF; DNA: TGCGCCAGCAGCTTGGGCCCCGCGGACAGGGGGACCCACGAGCAGTACTTC
size: NA; J: TRBJ2-1; D: NA; length: 14; V: TRBV29-1; CDR3: CSATLGDTMWEQFF; DNA: TGCAGCGCAACCCTGGGGGACACAATGTGGGAGCAGTTCTTC
size: NA; J: TRBJ1-5; D: TRBD1; length: 15; V: TRBV28; CDR3: CASRYGQGIDQPQHF; DNA: TGTGCCAGCAGATACGGACAGGGGATAGATCAGCCCCAGCATTTT
size: NA; J: TRBJ2-1; D: NA; length: 16; V: TRBV18; CDR3: CASSPGHPQRYNEQFF; DNA: TGTGCCAGCTCACCTGGGCACCCACAAAGGTACAATGAGCAGTTCTTC
size: NA; J: TRBJ2-5; D: TRBD1; length: 15; V: TRBV7-2; CDR3: CASSLAGTGGETQYF; DNA: TGTGCCAGCAGCTTAGCGGGGACAGGGGGCGAGACCCAGTACTTC
size: NA; J: TRBJ1-5; D: TRBD1; length: 15; V: TRBV6-4; CDR3: CASSAGTGGNQPQHF; DNA: TGTGCCAGCAGTGCCGGGACAGGAGGCAATCAGCCCCAGCATTTT
size: NA; J: TRBJ1-4; D: TRBD1; length: 15; V: TRBV9; CDR3: CASSATGGKDEKLFF; DNA: TGTGCCAGCAGCGCGACAGGGGGCAAGGATGAAAAACTGTTTTTT
size: NA; J: TRBJ1-2; D: TRBD1; length: 15; V: TRBV28; CDR3: CASRELQGAFYGYTF; DNA: TGTGCCAGCAGGGAGTTACAGGGGGCCTTCTATGGCTACACCTTC
size: NA; J: TRBJ1-5; D: NA; length: 17; V: TRBV9; CDR3: CASSVGRAGLGNQPQHF; DNA: TGTGCCAGCAGCGTGGGCAGGGCTGGATTGGGCAATCAGCCCCAGCATTTT